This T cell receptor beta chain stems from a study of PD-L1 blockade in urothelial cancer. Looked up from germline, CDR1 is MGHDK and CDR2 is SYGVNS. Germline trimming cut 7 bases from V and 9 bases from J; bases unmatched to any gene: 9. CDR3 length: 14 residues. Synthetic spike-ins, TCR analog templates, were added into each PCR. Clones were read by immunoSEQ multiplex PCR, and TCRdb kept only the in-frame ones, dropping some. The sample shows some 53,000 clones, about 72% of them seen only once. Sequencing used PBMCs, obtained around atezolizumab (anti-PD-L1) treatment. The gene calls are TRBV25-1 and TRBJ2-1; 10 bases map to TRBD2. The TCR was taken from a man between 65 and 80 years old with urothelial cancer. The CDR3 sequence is CASTRASGRGEQFF. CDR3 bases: TGTGCCAGCACTCGGGCTAGCGGGAGAGGTGAGCAGTTCTTC.